The 23 T cell receptor beta chains reported below all come from one sample, sequenced in a study of chemoradiotherapy in HPV16-positive cancers. The table came from immunoSEQ multiplex PCR; TCRdb's copy has only in-frame clones and leaves some out. The sample lists roughly 28,000 clones, approximately 84% occurring once. This specimen consisted of blood, obtained from a patient who underwent chemoradiotherapy. These receptors all come from a human donor with HPV-associated anogenital cancer.

V gene TRBV6-1 combines with J gene TRBJ2-7; 7 bases are a match to TRBD1. Germline V gene data show CDR1 as MNHNS and CDR2 as SASEGT. The J segment lost 2 bases and the V segment lost 7 bases, leaving 5 bases of the junction unmatched. This CDR3 is 13 amino acids long. CDR3 nucleotide sequence: TGTGCCAGCACTAGGGGGCGGACCTACGAGCAGTACTTC. Translation gives CASTRGRTYEQYF.

The chain is built from TRBV10-3 and TRBJ1-3; D is ambiguous. Trimming stripped 6 bases from V and 0 bases from J, with 6 bases between. Looked up from germline, CDR1 is ENHRY and CDR2 is SYGVKD. The CDR3 is 13 amino acids. Here the CDR3 DNA reads TGTGCCATCAGCCGGAGCTCTGGAAACACCATATATTTT. Translating it yields CAISRSSGNTIYF.

The CDR3 DNA sequence: TGTGCCAGCAGCGCCTCAGGGCTGAGGGAGACCCAGTACTTC. Protein sequence: CASSASGLRETQYF. The chain has TRBV9 and TRBJ2-5, with D perhaps TRBD1 (5 bases). The V and J ends lost 3 bases and 5 bases respectively, with 14 bases between them. The CDR3 is 14 residues long. CDR1 and CDR2 (germline): SGDLS, YYNGEE.

CDR3 region: CASTEGVVLNTEAFF. CDR3 sequence (DNA): TGTGCCAGCACCGAGGGGGTCGTATTGAACACTGAAGCTTTCTTT. The chain employs TRBV7-6 and TRBJ1-1; weak D call: TRBD1 (6 bases). Trimming removed 7 bases from V and 0 bases from J, with 15 bases in between. This CDR3 is 15 amino acids long. CDR1 SGHVS and CDR2 FNYEAQ come from the germline V gene. The variable domain in full, with the rest retrieved from reference TRBV7-6 and TRBJ1-1, is GAGVSQSPRYKVTKRGQDVALRCDPISGHVSLYWYRQALGQGPEFLTYFNYEAQQDKSGLPNDRFSAERPEGSISTLTIQRTEQRDSAMYRCASTEGVVLNTEAFFGQGTRLTVV.

The chain recombines TRBV5-6 with TRBJ2-7; 7 nucleotides align to TRBD1. This CDR3 spans 14 amino acids. Germline V gives CDR1 SGHDT, CDR2 YYEEEE. J was trimmed by 1 base and V by 5 bases; bases with no gene match: 6. The CDR3 protein is CASRGKGQSYEQYV. The CDR3 region has the DNA TGTGCCAGCAGGGGAAAGGGACAGTCCTACGAGCAGTACGTC.

CDR3 amino acids: CASSVGGTAVDTIYF. In DNA, the CDR3 is TGTGCCAGCAGCGTAGGAGGGACAGCAGTGGACACCATATATTTT. The rearrangement links TRBV9 to TRBJ1-3; TRBD1 aligns across 7 bases. The ends lost 0 bases at V and 8 bases at J; junction bases unmatched: 8. The CDR3 is 15 residues long. Germline CDR1 and CDR2: SGDLS and YYNGEE.

The chain is built from TRBV9 and TRBJ2-1; TRBD2 might be the D (6 bases). The CDR3 consists of 13 residues. Trimming removed 3 bases at V and 8 bases at J, with 12 bases between. Germline V gene data show CDR1 as SGDLS and CDR2 as YYNGEE. The CDR3 loop reads CASSAYPGDEQFF. The CDR3 DNA follows: TGTGCCAGCAGCGCGTACCCGGGGGATGAGCAGTTCTTC.

This clone was observed a handful of times. The V call is TRBV5-1, the J call TRBJ1-1, with D perhaps matching TRBD1 (5 bases). Germline-derived CDR1 and CDR2 are SGHRS and YFSETQ. The CDR3 extends over 14 amino acids. The V end lost 0 bases, the J end lost 4 bases, and 10 bases lay between the germline ends. The CDR3 sequence: CASSLAGGSTEAFF. Written as DNA, the CDR3 is TGCGCCAGCAGCTTGGCCGGGGGGAGCACTGAAGCTTTCTTT.

This clone was seen more than once but under ten times. This chain joins TRBV7-9 and TRBJ2-7; D is uncertain. Trimming removed 2 bases from V and 5 bases from J, with 10 bases in between. Germline V lookup: CDR1 SEHNR, CDR2 FQNEAQ (reference sequence). The CDR3 has 13 residues. CDR3 DNA: TGTGCCAGCAGCTTATTCGGGTCCGACGAGCAGTACTTC. Its protein product is CASSLFGSDEQYF.

This clone has only a few counts. This chain uses TRBV7-9 with TRBJ1-1, with D hard to call. Germline CDR1 SEHNR, CDR2 FQNEAQ (reference sequence). This CDR3 is 15 amino acids long. Trimming took off 5 bases at V and 10 bases at J, with 23 bases between the two ends. The CDR3 coding sequence is TGTGCCAGCAGCCCAACCCCAAGTCCCAATACGGGAGCTTTCTTT. Residues: CASSPTPSPNTGAFF.

The V call is TRBV6-1, the J call TRBJ2-3; D is possibly TRBD1 (6 bases). Trimming stripped 3 bases from V and 3 bases from J, with 13 bases between. Germline V gives CDR1 MNHNS, CDR2 SASEGT. CDR3 length: 15 amino acids. CDR3 amino acids: CASSESGVGTDTQYF. Written as DNA, the CDR3 is TGTGCCAGCAGTGAGTCAGGGGTGGGGACAGATACGCAGTATTTT.

The chain employs TRBV7-3 and TRBJ1-6, with 8 bases matching TRBD1. The ends lost 2 bases at V and 10 bases at J; junction bases unmatched: 7. The length of the CDR3 is 15 residues. CDR1 is SGHTA, CDR2 FQGTGA, per germline. CDR3 sequence (DNA): TGTGCCAGCAGCTTACGGACAGGGCTTCAATCACCCCTCCACTTT. Protein product: CASSLRTGLQSPLHF.

This CDR3 reads CASSYAGTGGDGYTF. CDR3 DNA: TGTGCCAGCAGTTACGCCGGGACAGGGGGCGATGGCTACACCTTC. This sequence joins TRBV6-5 and TRBJ1-2, with TRBD1 matching 12 bases. V shed 2 bases and J 6 bases; nucleotides not matched to a gene: 4. Germline CDR1 and CDR2: MNHEY and SVGAGI. The CDR3 has 15 residues.

In its sample, this clone was seen a few times. The rearrangement joins TRBV27 to TRBJ1-6, with D maybe TRBD1 (6 bases). This CDR3 comprises 19 residues. Germline CDR1 and CDR2: MNHEY and SMNVEV (reference sequence). Trimming pared 7 bases from V and 10 bases from J, leaving 32 bases between. CDR3 protein: CASTYMGLQGNGGRSPLHF. The CDR3 DNA follows: TGTGCCAGCACCTATATGGGACTACAGGGTAACGGTGGTCGGTCACCCCTCCACTTT.

V usage is TRBV5-1 and J usage is TRBJ2-2; 9 bases are shared with TRBD1. Trimming took 4 bases from V and 1 from J; bases not matched to a gene: 11. This CDR3 is built from 18 residues. The germline V gene encodes CDR1 SGHRS and CDR2 YFSETQ. CDR3 DNA sequence: TGCGCCAGCAGCCCGGACGGACAGGGGTTGAGGAACACCGGGGAGCTGTTTTTT. It is translated as CASSPDGQGLRNTGELFF. Based on the CDR3 plus reference TRBV5-1 and TRBJ2-2, the full variable domain is KAGVTQTPRYLIKTRGQQVTLSCSPISGHRSVSWYQQTPGQGLQFLFEYFSETQRNKGNFPGRFSGRQFSNSRSEMNVSTLELGDSALYLCASSPDGQGLRNTGELFFGEGSRLTVL.

The chain links TRBV28 to TRBJ2-5; 11 bases agree with TRBD2. CDR1 is MDHEN, CDR2 SYDVKM, per germline. V shed 5 bases, J shed 5 bases, and the junction held 1 base outside the gene matches. CDR3 length equals 13 residues. The CDR3 sequence is CASSGLAGETQYF. The CDR3 DNA is TGTGCCAGCAGTGGACTAGCGGGCGAGACCCAGTACTTC.

This chain links TRBV7-3 with TRBJ2-6; no reliable D call. Germline V gene data show CDR1 as SGHTA and CDR2 as FQGTGA. V dropped 4 bases and J dropped 0 bases, with 4 bases sitting between them. This CDR3 region has 14 residues. Here the CDR3 reads CASSSRSGANVLTF. For the CDR3, the DNA is TGTGCCAGCAGCTCTCGCTCTGGGGCCAACGTCCTGACTTTC.

J is TRBJ2-2 and V is TRBV5-4; 16 bases are shared with TRBD2. The germline gives CDR1 SGHNT, CDR2 YYREEE (reference sequence). Trimming cost V 5 bases and J 6 bases; bases outside gene matches: 4. The length of the CDR3 is 16 residues. The CDR3 DNA is TGTGCCAGCAGGACCGGGACTAGCGGGGGGGCCGGGGAGCTGTTTTTT. It encodes CASRTGTSGGAGELFF. The full variable domain, its missing parts supplied by reference TRBV5-4 and TRBJ2-2, is ETGVTQSPTHLIKTRGQQVTLRCSSQSGHNTVSWYQQALGQGPQFIFQYYREEENGRGNFPPRFSGLQFPNYSSELNVNALELDDSALYLCASRTGTSGGAGELFFGEGSRLTVL.

This chain connects TRBV11-3 to TRBJ2-1, with D tentatively TRBD1 (5 bases). V lost 6 bases, J lost 5 bases, and 14 bases lay in between. In germline, CDR1 is SGHNT, CDR2 YENEEA. The CDR3 contains 14 residues. CDR3: CASSESGFNNEQFF. The CDR3, as DNA: TGTGCCAGCAGTGAGTCAGGGTTTAACAATGAGCAGTTCTTC. The full variable domain, with the rest looked up from reference TRBV11-3 and TRBJ2-1, is EAGVVQSPRYKIIEKKQPVAFWCNPISGHNTLYWYLQNLGQGPELLIRYENEEAVDDSQLPKDRFSAERLKGVDSTLKIQPAELGDSAVYLCASSESGFNNEQFFGPGTRLTVL.

This clone was observed once. J is TRBJ2-2 and V is TRBV11-2; D unclear. The CDR3 spans 13 residues. Trimming removed 0 bases at V and 6 bases at J, with 5 bases between. Looked up from germline, CDR1 is SGHAT and CDR2 is FQNNGV. Here the CDR3 reads CASSLDRPGELFF. The CDR3 coding sequence is TGTGCCAGCAGCTTAGATCGACCCGGGGAGCTGTTTTTT.

The rearrangement uses TRBV4-1 and TRBJ2-2; 9 nucleotides agree with TRBD2. This CDR3 comprises 15 residues. Per germline, CDR1 MGHRA and CDR2 YSYEKL. The V segment lost 7 bases and the J segment 7 bases; nucleotides outside the gene matches: 10. The CDR3 sequence is CASTIAGAGIGELFF. The CDR3 DNA is TGCGCCAGCACGATAGCGGGGGCCGGGATCGGGGAGCTGTTTTTT.

J is TRBJ1-6 and V is TRBV7-2; D may be TRBD1 (6 bases). The CDR3 has 14 amino acids. The V gene's germline CDR1 is SGHTA and CDR2 FQGNSA. V lost 3 bases and J 10 bases, leaving 13 bases between the germline ends. The CDR3 DNA reads as TGTGCCAGCAGCTTTACAGGGTCTCGGTCACCCCTCCACTTT. Amino acids: CASSFTGSRSPLHF.

The chain employs TRBV23-1 and TRBJ2-7; no definite D call. TRBV23-1 is known as an ORF, though its function is uncertain. The CDR3 is 13 amino acids. Trimming took 0 bases from V and 1 from J, leaving 4 bases between them. For the CDR3, the DNA is TGCGCCAGCAGTCAATCGGGGTCCTACGAGCAGTACGTC. Translated: CASSQSGSYEQYV.